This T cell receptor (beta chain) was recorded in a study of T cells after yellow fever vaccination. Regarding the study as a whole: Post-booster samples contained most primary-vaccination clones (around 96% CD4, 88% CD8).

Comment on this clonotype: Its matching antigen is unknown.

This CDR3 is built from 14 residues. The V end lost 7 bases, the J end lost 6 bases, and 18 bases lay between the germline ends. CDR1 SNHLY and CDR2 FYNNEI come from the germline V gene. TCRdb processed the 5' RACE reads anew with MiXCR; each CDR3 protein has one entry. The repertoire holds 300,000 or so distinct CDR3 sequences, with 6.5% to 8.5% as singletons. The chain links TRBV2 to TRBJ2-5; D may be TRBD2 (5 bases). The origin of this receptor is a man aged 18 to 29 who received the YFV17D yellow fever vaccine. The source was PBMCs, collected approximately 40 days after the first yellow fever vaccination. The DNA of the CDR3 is TGTGCCAGCACCGAAACAGCGGCCAAGCAGACCCAGTACTTC. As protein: CASTETAAKQTQYF. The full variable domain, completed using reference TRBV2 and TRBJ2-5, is EPEVTQTPSHQVTQMGQEVILRCVPISNHLYFYWYRQILGQKVEFLVSFYNNEISEKSEIFDDQFSVERPDGSNFTLKIRSTKLEDSAMYFCASTETAAKQTQYFGPGTRLLVL.